This TCR beta chain was identified in a study of T cell clusters in autoimmune cytopenias. Study-wide points: The cluster-lack signature was not seen for secondary cytopenia versus chronic lymphocytic leukemia.

TRB amplification used around 0.25 ug of peripheral blood genomic DNA. Germline V lookup: CDR1 MNHEY, CDR2 SMNVEV (reference sequence). The CDR3 runs to 16 residues. Measured by frequency, this clonotype is medium-sized (0.01 to 0.1%). Its cognate antigen is unknown. TRB rearrangements were amplified by touch-down multiplex PCR with mixed TRB-A/B primers. TCRdb reprocessed the multiplex PCR reads and reports one entry per CDR3 protein, with no DNA. The sample table sets out about 4,100 distinct CDR3 sequences. These sequences were also reported in another study, on T cell repertoires in aging, cancer and after chemotherapy. That work states: Untreated cancer patients had significantly lower blood TCR diversity than age-matched healthy donors. Loss of evenness, beyond lost richness, contributed to age-related TCR diversity decline in cancer patients.

The chain carries TRBV27 and TRBJ2-2; TCRdb's D call of TRBD2 is untestable without DNA. The TCR originated in a human donor in good health. The material sequenced was peripheral blood. This CDR3 reads CASSSLAGGPTGELFF.